Listed here are 2 T cell receptor beta chains from one sample, sequenced in a study of technical replicates of blood from a handful of donors. Repertoires were generated with immunoSEQ multiplex PCR, while TCRdb's copy carries only in-frame clones and drops some. The sample holds 70,000 to 85,000 clones; around nine tenths are singletons and the top ten take over 0.35%. Sequencing used T cells isolated from PBMCs. These receptors came from a human donor in good health.

The genes are TRBV25-1 and TRBJ2-7; D gene unclear. This CDR3 spans 11 amino acids. Trimming stripped 4 bases from V and 3 bases from J, with 4 bases between. The germline gives CDR1 MGHDK, CDR2 SYGVNS. CDR3 region: CASSVSYEQYF. CDR3 DNA sequence: TGTGCCAGCAGTGTTAGCTACGAGCAGTACTTC.

This chain links TRBV29-1 with TRBJ1-2; D gene unclear. V was cut by 4 bases and J by 6 bases, with 9 bases left in between. Germline V gene sequence: CDR1 SQVTM, CDR2 ANQGSEA. The CDR3 has 11 amino acids. The CDR3 coding sequence is TGCAGCGTTGGAGGGTTGGATGGCTACACCTTC. Translating it yields CSVGGLDGYTF.